The 20 T cell receptor beta chains below come from one sample, sequenced in a study of cytomegalovirus exposure and HLA in healthy donors. PCR involved 60 Vbeta and 13 Jbeta primers. Libraries were prepared by immunoSEQ multiplex PCR; TCRdb keeps only in-frame clonotypes and omits some of them. The repertoire holds under 150,000 clones, with roughly 65% as singletons. The material sequenced was PBMCs. The origin of the receptors is a man aged 35 to 55 in good health and CMV-seropositive.

The chain combines TRBV12-5 with TRBJ1-2; no clear D. The V gene lost 2 bases and the J gene lost 0 bases, with 10 bases spanning the gap. The CDR3 spans 15 residues. Germline V lookup: CDR1 LGHNT, CDR2 FRNRAP. CDR3 coding DNA: TGTGCTAGTGGTTTGCTAGCTCCAGCTAACTATGGCTACACCTTC. Encoded protein: CASGLLAPANYGYTF. Filled out from reference TRBV12-5 and TRBJ1-2, the complete variable domain reads DARVTQTPRHKVTEMGQEVTMRCQPILGHNTVFWYRQTMMQGLELLAYFRNRAPLDDSGMPKDRFSAEMPDATLATLKIQPSEPRDSAVYFCASGLLAPANYGYTFGSGTRLTVV.

In this sample, this clone turned up a few times. A read error may produce the germline difference seen at one junction end. Here the CDR3 DNA reads TGTGCCAGCTCACCACCGTATAGCCATCAGCCCCAGCATTTT. This encodes CASSPPYSHQPQHF. The V gene is TRBV18, the J gene TRBJ1-5, with D uncertain. The CDR3 has 14 amino acids. CDR1 and CDR2 from the germline V gene are KGHSH and LQKENI.

This clone was observed a handful of times. This chain uses TRBV28 with TRBJ2-2; 10 bases match TRBD2. Looked up from germline, CDR1 is MDHEN and CDR2 is SYDVKM. J was trimmed by 5 bases and V by 4 bases; bases with no gene match: 10. The CDR3 extends over 17 amino acids. CDR3 coding DNA: TGTGCCAGCAGTTCCATAAGCGGGAGGGGGAGTACCGGGGAGCTGTTTTTT. Residues: CASSSISGRGSTGELFF. The variable domain in full, with the rest retrieved from reference TRBV28 and TRBJ2-2, is DVKVTQSSRYLVKRTGEKVFLECVQDMDHENMFWYRQDPGLGLRLIYFSYDVKMKEKGDIPEGYSVSREKKERFSLILESASTNQTSMYLCASSSISGRGSTGELFFGEGSRLTVL.

As regards this clone: The same CDR3 is also encoded by other DNA sequences in this sample. The chain has TRBV9 and TRBJ2-2; tentative D call: TRBD1 (5 bases). Germline V CDR1 and CDR2: SGDLS, YYNGEE. The CDR3 length is 15 residues. V gave up 0 bases and J gave up 2 bases, with 8 bases separating them. The CDR3 here is CASSVGTPNTGELFF. CDR3 DNA: TGTGCCAGCAGCGTAGGGACACCCAACACCGGGGAGCTGTTTTTT. The whole variable domain, filled in from reference TRBV9 and TRBJ2-2, reads DSGVTQTPKHLITATGQRVTLRCSPRSGDLSVYWYQQSLDQGLQFLIQYYNGEERAKGNILERFSAQQFPDLHSELNLSSLELGDSALYFCASSVGTPNTGELFFGEGSRLTVL.

The J gene is TRBJ1-2, the V gene TRBV9, with TRBD1 as a possible D gene (5 bases). CDR3 length: 14 residues. CDR1 and CDR2 from the germline V gene are SGDLS and YYNGEE. Between the trimmed V and J ends, which lost 3 bases and 3 bases, there was a span of 12 bases. CDR3 DNA: TGTGCCAGCAGCGGGTTCGGACAATACTATGGCTACACCTTC. Translation gives CASSGFGQYYGYTF.

The chain links TRBV5-1 to TRBJ1-4; TRBD1 aligns across 11 bases. Germline values: CDR1 SGHRS, CDR2 YFSETQ. J was trimmed by 7 bases and V by 4 bases; bases with no gene match: 9. The CDR3 spans 16 residues. The CDR3 sequence is CASSVDSGQGGEKLFF. In DNA, the CDR3 is TGCGCCAGCAGCGTAGACTCGGGACAGGGGGGTGAAAAACTGTTTTTT.

The chain combines TRBV29-1 with TRBJ1-2; 9 nucleotides match TRBD1. The CDR3 consists of 15 residues. V gave up 6 bases and J gave up 6 bases; unmatched junction bases: 14. Germline CDR1 is SQVTM and CDR2 is ANQGSEA. The DNA for the CDR3 is TGCAGCGTGGGGGGATGGACAGGGGCATCGGATGGCTACACCTTC. This encodes CSVGGWTGASDGYTF.

The chain joins TRBV6-5 to TRBJ2-7; D is uncertain. Germline CDR1 and CDR2: MNHEY and SVGAGI. This CDR3 spans 15 amino acids. The V gene lost 0 bases and the J gene lost 2 bases, with 11 bases spanning the gap. The CDR3 spells CASSYSKKETYEQYF. CDR3 nucleotide sequence: TGTGCCAGCAGTTACTCTAAAAAGGAGACCTACGAGCAGTACTTC.

The genes are TRBV19 and TRBJ2-3, with TRBD1 matching over 8 bases. Trimming removed 9 bases from V and 2 bases from J; junction bases left unmatched: 10. Germline V gene sequence: CDR1 LNHDA, CDR2 SQIVND (reference sequence). This CDR3 contains 15 residues. The CDR3 loop reads CASRDRPEYTDTQYF. CDR3 in DNA: TGTGCCAGCAGGGACAGGCCGGAGTACACAGATACGCAGTATTTT.

The genes are TRBV30 and TRBJ1-5, with D maybe TRBD1 (6 bases). V lost 2 bases and J lost 3, with 11 bases in between. The CDR3 has 14 amino acids. Germline V gene lookup returns CDR1 GTSNPN and CDR2 SVGIG (reference sequence). The CDR3: CAWSPPGDNQPQHF. DNA of the CDR3: TGTGCCTGGAGTCCTCCAGGGGACAATCAGCCCCAGCATTTT.

By its share, this clone is medium-sized (0.01 to 0.1%). This sample also contains other DNA sequences that code for the same CDR3. The V and J genes are TRBV28 and TRBJ2-1, with D possibly being TRBD2 (5 bases). This CDR3 is built from 14 residues. Trimming stripped 5 bases from V and 8 bases from J, with 16 bases between. CDR1 is MDHEN and CDR2 is SYDVKM in the germline V gene. This CDR3 is CASSRGQGRDEQFF. The CDR3 DNA sequence: TGTGCCAGCAGTCGCGGCCAAGGGCGGGATGAGCAGTTCTTC.

This rearrangement joins TRBV15 to TRBJ2-7; D unclear. Trimming cost V 0 bases and J 4 bases, with 7 bases left between them. This CDR3 is built from 13 residues. In germline, CDR1 is LNHNV, CDR2 YYDKDF (reference sequence). The CDR3: CATSRDPQYEQYF. The CDR3 nucleotides read TGTGCCACCAGCAGAGATCCCCAGTACGAGCAGTACTTC.

Only one count was recorded for this clone. Other DNA sequences of this sample code for an identical CDR3. The chain employs TRBV6-5 and TRBJ2-7, with 10 nucleotides matching TRBD1. Per the germline V gene, CDR1 is MNHEY and CDR2 is SVGAGI. Trimming took 6 bases from V and 3 from J; bases not matched to a gene: 8. The CDR3 is 15 residues long. The CDR3 region has the DNA TGTGCCAGCAGCTACCGGGGGACAGGGGTCTACGAGCAGTACTTC. It encodes CASSYRGTGVYEQYF.

The chain is built from TRBV7-6 and TRBJ1-2, with D possibly matching TRBD1 (5 bases). V was cut by 5 bases and J by 5 bases, with 9 bases left in between. Germline values: CDR1 SGHVS, CDR2 FNYEAQ. The CDR3 spans 12 residues. DNA of the CDR3: TGTGCCAGCAGCGCCCGGGGGTATGGCTACACCTTC. Its translation is CASSARGYGYTF.

The chain is built from TRBV6-6 and TRBJ1-1; no clear D. V lost 9 bases and J 1 base, leaving 12 bases between the germline ends. Germline CDR1 reads MNHNY; CDR2 reads SVGAGI (reference sequence). There are 13 residues in the CDR3. CDR3 amino acids: CARSVAENTEAFF. In nucleotides, the CDR3 is TGTGCCAGGTCGGTAGCGGAGAACACTGAAGCTTTCTTT.

This clone was seen just once. The chain is built from TRBV29-1 and TRBJ1-1, with D possibly being TRBD1 (6 bases). Germline V gene sequence: CDR1 SQVTM, CDR2 ANQGSEA. The V end lost 5 bases, the J end lost 4 bases, and 20 bases lay between the germline ends. The CDR3 spans 15 residues. CDR3 sequence (DNA): TGCAGCGTTAACCCACAGGGCCGGTCGGGCACTGAAGCTTTCTTT. Its protein product is CSVNPQGRSGTEAFF.

The chain uses TRBV4-1 and TRBJ2-2; a possible D gene is TRBD2 (6 bases). Between the trimmed V and J ends, which lost 6 bases and 4 bases, there was a span of 21 bases. The CDR3 has 17 amino acids. Germline V lookup: CDR1 MGHRA, CDR2 YSYEKL. This CDR3 is CASRGGPGVRGTGELFF. CDR3 in DNA: TGCGCCAGCAGGGGTGGTCCGGGAGTAAGGGGCACCGGGGAGCTGTTTTTT.

This chain connects TRBV2 to TRBJ1-2, with 8 bases matching TRBD1. Losses at the gene ends were 6 bases for V and 8 bases for J; bases not matched to a gene: 8. This CDR3 has 13 residues. CDR1 and CDR2 (germline): SNHLY, FYNNEI. The CDR3 sequence is CASSADREGGYTF. The CDR3 DNA sequence: TGTGCCAGCAGCGCGGACAGGGAAGGAGGCTACACCTTC.

This clone was seen a few times. The gene calls are TRBV2 and TRBJ1-1, with 10 bases that match TRBD1. CDR1 is SNHLY and CDR2 is FYNNEI in the germline V gene. The CDR3 runs to 15 residues. Trimming took 6 bases from V and 3 from J; bases not matched to a gene: 7. CDR3 amino acids: CASRPGQGGHTEAFF. In DNA form, the CDR3 reads TGTGCCAGCAGACCCGGACAGGGGGGCCACACTGAAGCTTTCTTT.

This chain uses TRBV5-1 with TRBJ2-5; D unclear. Trimming took 0 bases from V and 1 from J, leaving 10 bases between them. Germline loops: CDR1 SGHRS, CDR2 YFSETQ. This CDR3 is built from 15 residues. The CDR3 region has the DNA TGCGCCAGCAGCTTGGAAGTTGGCGGCCAAGAGACCCAGTACTTC. Its translation: CASSLEVGGQETQYF.